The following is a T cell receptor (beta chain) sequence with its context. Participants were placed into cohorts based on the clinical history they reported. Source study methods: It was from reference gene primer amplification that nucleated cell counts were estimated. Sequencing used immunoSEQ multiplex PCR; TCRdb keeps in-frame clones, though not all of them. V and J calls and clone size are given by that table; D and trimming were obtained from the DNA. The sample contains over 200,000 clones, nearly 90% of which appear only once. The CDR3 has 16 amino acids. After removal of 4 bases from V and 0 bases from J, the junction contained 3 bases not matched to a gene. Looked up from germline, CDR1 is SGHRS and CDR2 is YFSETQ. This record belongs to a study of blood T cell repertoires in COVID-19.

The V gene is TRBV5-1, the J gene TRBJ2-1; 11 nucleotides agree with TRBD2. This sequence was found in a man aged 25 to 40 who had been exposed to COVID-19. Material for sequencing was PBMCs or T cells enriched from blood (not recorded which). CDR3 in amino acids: CASSGLAGGSYNEQFF. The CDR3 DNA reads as TGCGCCAGCAGCGGCCTAGCGGGGGGCTCCTACAATGAGCAGTTCTTC.